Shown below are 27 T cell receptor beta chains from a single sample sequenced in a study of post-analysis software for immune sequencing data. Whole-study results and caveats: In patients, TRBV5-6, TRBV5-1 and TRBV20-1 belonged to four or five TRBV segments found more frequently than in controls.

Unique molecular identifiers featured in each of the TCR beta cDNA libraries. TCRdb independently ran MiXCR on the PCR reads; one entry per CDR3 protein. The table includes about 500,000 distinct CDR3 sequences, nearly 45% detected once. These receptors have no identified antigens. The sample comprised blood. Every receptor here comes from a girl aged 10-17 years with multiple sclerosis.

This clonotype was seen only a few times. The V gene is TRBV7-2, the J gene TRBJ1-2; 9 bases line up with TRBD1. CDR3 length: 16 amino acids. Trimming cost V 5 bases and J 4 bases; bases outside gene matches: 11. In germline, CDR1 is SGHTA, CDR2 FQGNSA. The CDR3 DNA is TGTGCCAGCAGCCCTACCTCCGGGACAGGGCCCTATGGCTACACCTTC. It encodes CASSPTSGTGPYGYTF. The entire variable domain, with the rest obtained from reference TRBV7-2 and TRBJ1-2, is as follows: GAGVSQSPSNKVTEKGKDVELRCDPISGHTALYWYRQSLGQGLEFLIYFQGNSAPDKSGLPSDRFSAERTGGSVSTLTIQRTQQEDSAVYLCASSPTSGTGPYGYTFGSGTRLTVV.

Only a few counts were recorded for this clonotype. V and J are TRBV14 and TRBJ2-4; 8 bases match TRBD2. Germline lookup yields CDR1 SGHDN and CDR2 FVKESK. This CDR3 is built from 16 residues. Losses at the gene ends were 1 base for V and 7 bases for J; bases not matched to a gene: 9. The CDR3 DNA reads TGTGCCAGCAGCCAAGCGGGAGGGGTCACGGGGAACATTCAGTACTTC. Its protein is CASSQAGGVTGNIQYF. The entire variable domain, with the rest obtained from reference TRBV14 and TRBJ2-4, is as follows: EAGVTQFPSHSVIEKGQTVTLRCDPISGHDNLYWYRRVMGKEIKFLLHFVKESKQDESGMPNNRFLAERTGGTYSTLKVQPAELEDSGVYFCASSQAGGVTGNIQYFGAGTRLSVL.

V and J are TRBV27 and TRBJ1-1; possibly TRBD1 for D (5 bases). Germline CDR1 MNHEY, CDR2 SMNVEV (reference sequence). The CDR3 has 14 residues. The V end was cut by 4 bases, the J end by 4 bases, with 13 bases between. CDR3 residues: CASSSRGLSTEAFF. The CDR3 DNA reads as TGTGCCAGCAGTTCCCGGGGCCTGAGCACTGAAGCTTTCTTT.

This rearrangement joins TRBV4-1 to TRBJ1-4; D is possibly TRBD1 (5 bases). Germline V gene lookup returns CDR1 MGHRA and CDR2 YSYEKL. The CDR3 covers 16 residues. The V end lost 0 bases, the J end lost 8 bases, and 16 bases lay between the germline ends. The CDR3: CASSQDSAGRGEKLFF. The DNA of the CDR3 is TGCGCCAGCAGCCAAGATTCCGCGGGGCGCGGGGAAAAACTGTTTTTT.

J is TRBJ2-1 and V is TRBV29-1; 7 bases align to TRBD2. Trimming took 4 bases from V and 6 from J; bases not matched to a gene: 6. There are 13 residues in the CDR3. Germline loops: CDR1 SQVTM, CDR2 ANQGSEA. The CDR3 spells CSVAGGSINEQFF. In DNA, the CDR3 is TGCAGCGTTGCCGGCGGGAGTATCAATGAGCAGTTCTTC.

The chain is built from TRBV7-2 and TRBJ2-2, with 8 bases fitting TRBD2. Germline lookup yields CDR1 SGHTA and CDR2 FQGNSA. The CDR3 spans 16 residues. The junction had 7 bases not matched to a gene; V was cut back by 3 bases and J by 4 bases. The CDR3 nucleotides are TGTGCCAGCAGCTTTCGGGGGGGCGGGATCACCGGGGAGCTGTTTTTT. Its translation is CASSFRGGGITGELFF.

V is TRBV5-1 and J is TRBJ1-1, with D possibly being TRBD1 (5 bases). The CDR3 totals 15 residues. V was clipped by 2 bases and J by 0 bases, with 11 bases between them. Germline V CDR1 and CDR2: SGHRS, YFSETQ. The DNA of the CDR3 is TGCGCCAGCAGCTTTCAGGAGGGGATGAACACTGAAGCTTTCTTT. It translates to CASSFQEGMNTEAFF.

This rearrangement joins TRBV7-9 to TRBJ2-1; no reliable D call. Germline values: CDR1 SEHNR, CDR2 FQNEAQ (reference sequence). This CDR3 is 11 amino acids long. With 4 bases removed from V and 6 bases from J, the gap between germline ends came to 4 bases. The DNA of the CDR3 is TGTGCCAGCAGCTATCTCAATGAGCAGTTCTTC. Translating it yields CASSYLNEQFF.

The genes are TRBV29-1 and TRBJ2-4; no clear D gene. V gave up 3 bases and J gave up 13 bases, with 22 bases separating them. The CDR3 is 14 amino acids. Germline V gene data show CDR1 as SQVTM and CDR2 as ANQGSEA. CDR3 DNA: TGCAGCGTTGACCGCGACGATAGCCACTACAAGCAGTACTTC. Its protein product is CSVDRDDSHYKQYF.

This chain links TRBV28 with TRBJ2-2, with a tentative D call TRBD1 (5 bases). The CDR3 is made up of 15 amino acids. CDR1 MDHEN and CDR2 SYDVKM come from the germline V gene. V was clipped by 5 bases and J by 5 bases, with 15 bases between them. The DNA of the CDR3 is TGTGCCAGCAGTCTCAGGAGACAGCTTACCGGGGAGCTGTTTTTT. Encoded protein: CASSLRRQLTGELFF.

The CDR3 loop reads CASSFSRGVSGELFF. CDR3 coding DNA: TGTGCCAGCAGCTTCTCCAGGGGTGTTTCCGGGGAGCTGTTTTTT. The rearrangement joins TRBV7-3 to TRBJ2-2; D is perhaps TRBD1 (6 bases). Trimming took off 3 bases at V and 6 bases at J, with 14 bases between the two ends. The CDR3 sequence is 15 residues long. The germline V gene has CDR1 SGHTA and CDR2 FQGTGA.

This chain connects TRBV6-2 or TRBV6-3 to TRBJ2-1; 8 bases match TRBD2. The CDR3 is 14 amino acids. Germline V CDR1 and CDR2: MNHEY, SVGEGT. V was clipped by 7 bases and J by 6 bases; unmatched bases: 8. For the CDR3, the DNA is TGTGCCAGCATAAAGCGGGAGTCCCGCAATGAGCAGTTCTTC. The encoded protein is CASIKRESRNEQFF.

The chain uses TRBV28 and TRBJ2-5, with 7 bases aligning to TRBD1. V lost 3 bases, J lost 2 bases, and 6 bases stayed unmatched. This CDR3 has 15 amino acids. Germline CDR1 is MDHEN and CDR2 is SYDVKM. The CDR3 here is CASSFSQGQQETQYF. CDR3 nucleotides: TGTGCCAGCAGTTTTTCCCAGGGACAGCAAGAGACCCAGTACTTC. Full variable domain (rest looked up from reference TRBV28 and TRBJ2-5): DVKVTQSSRYLVKRTGEKVFLECVQDMDHENMFWYRQDPGLGLRLIYFSYDVKMKEKGDIPEGYSVSREKKERFSLILESASTNQTSMYLCASSFSQGQQETQYFGPGTRLLVL.

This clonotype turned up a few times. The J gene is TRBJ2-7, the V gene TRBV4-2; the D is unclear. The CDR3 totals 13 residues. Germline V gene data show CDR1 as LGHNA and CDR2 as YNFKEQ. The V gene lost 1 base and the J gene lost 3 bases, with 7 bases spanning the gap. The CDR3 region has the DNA TGTGCCAGCAGCCAAGCTCGTCGCTACGAGCAGTACTTC. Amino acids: CASSQARRYEQYF.

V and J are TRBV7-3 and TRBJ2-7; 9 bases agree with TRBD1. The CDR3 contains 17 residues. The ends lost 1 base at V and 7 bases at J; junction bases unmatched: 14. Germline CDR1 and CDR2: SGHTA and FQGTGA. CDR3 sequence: CASSLKTGGTSSNEQYF. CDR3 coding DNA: TGTGCCAGCAGCTTAAAGACAGGGGGGACTTCGTCCAATGAGCAGTACTTC.

The CDR3 loop reads CASSLGDTEQYF. The CDR3 DNA follows: TGCGCCAGCAGCTTGGGGGACACCGAGCAGTACTTC. This chain joins TRBV5-1 and TRBJ2-7, with D possibly being TRBD1 (6 bases). Germline V gene lookup returns CDR1 SGHRS and CDR2 YFSETQ. The CDR3 totals 12 residues. Between the trimmed V and J ends, which lost 0 bases and 6 bases, there was a span of 7 bases.

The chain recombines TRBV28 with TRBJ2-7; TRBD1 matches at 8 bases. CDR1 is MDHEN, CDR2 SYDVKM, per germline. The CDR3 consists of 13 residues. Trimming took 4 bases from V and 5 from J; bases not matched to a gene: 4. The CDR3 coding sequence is TGTGCCAGCAGTTACAGGGGGAGCGACGAGCAGTACTTC. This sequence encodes CASSYRGSDEQYF.

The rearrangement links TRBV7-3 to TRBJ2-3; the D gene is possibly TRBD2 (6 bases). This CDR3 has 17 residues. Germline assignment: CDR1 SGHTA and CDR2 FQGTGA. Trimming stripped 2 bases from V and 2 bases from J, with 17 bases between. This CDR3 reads CASSLSWTGVHTDTQYF. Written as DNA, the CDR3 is TGTGCCAGCAGCTTATCGTGGACGGGGGTTCACACAGATACGCAGTATTTT.

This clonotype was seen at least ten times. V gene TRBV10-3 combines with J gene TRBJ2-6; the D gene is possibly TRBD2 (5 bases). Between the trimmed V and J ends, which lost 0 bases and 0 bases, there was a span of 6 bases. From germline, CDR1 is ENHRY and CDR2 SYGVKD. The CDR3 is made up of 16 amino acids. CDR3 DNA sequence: TGTGCCATCAGTGAGTCAGGGAGCTCTGGGGCCAACGTCCTGACTTTC. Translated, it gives CAISESGSSGANVLTF.

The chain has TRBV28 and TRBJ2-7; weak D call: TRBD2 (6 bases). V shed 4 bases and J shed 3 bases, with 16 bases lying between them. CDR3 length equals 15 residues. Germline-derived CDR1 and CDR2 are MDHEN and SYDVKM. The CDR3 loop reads CASSYGGARFYEQYF. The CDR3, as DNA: TGTGCCAGCAGTTATGGAGGGGCGCGGTTCTACGAGCAGTACTTC.

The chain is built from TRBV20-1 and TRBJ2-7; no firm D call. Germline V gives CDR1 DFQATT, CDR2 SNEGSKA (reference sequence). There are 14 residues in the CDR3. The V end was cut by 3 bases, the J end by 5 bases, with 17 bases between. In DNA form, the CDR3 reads TGCAGTGCTAGTTCTGGCAGGAGAAGCGACGAGCAGTACTTC. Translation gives CSASSGRRSDEQYF.

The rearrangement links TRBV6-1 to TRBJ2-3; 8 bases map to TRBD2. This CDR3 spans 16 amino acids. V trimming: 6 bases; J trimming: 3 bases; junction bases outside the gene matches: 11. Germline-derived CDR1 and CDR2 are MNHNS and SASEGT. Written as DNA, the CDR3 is TGTGCCAGCAGACCCAGGCGGGGGGCGCGGACAGATACGCAGTATTTT. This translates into CASRPRRGARTDTQYF.

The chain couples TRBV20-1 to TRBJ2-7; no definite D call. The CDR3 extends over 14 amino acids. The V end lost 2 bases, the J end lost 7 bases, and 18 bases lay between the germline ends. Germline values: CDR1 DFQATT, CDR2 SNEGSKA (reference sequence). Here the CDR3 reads CSARRQEELREQYF. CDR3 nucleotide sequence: TGCAGTGCTAGACGCCAGGAAGAGTTGAGGGAGCAGTACTTC.

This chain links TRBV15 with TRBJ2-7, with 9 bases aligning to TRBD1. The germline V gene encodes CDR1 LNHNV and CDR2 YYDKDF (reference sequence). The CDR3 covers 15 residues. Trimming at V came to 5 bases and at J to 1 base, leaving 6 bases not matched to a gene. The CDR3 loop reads CATSWGQGISYEQYF. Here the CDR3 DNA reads TGTGCCACCAGCTGGGGACAGGGAATATCCTACGAGCAGTACTTC.

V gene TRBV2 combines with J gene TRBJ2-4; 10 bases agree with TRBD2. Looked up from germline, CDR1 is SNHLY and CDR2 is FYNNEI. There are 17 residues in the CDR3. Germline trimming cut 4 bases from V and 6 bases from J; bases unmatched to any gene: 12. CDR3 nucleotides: TGTGCCAGCAGTGTCGGGTATTTGTCTAGCGGGAGAAACATTCAGTACTTC. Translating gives CASSVGYLSSGRNIQYF.

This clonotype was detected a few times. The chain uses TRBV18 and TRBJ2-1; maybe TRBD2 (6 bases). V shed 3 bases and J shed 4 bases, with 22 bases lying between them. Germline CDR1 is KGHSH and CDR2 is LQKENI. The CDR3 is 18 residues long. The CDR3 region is CASSPTARDGSGYNEQFF. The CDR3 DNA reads TGTGCCAGCTCACCCACCGCCAGGGACGGGAGTGGTTACAATGAGCAGTTCTTC.

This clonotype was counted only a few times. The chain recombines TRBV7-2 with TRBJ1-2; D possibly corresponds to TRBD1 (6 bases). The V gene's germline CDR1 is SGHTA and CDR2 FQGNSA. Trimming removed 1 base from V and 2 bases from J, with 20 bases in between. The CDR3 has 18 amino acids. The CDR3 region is CASSLVVATKGGNYGYTF. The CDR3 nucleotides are TGTGCCAGCAGCTTAGTTGTGGCTACCAAGGGGGGCAACTATGGCTACACCTTC.